Following are 13 T cell receptor beta chains from one sample sequenced in a study of control samples from healthy donors and cancer patients. The protocol was immunoSEQ multiplex PCR, while the TCRdb copy is restricted to in-frame clones and leaves out a portion. Here the sample spans around 96,000 clones, approximately 95% being singletons. What was sequenced was blood. These receptors were obtained from a young man in good health.

The V and J genes are TRBV20-1 and TRBJ1-3; D remains unclear. Trimming removed 6 bases at V and 7 bases at J, with 10 bases between. Germline V gene lookup returns CDR1 DFQATT and CDR2 SNEGSKA (reference sequence). This CDR3 comprises 11 residues. The CDR3, as DNA: TGCAGTGCCGCGGAGAGGAACACCATATATTTT. Amino acid sequence: CSAAERNTIYF.

The rearrangement joins TRBV2 to TRBJ1-4, with a possible D match to TRBD1 (5 bases). The CDR3 consists of 13 residues. CDR1 and CDR2 (germline): SNHLY, FYNNEI. The V and J ends lost 4 bases and 4 bases respectively, with 7 bases between them. The CDR3 DNA follows: TGTGCCAGCAGTGGACAGCATAATGAAAAACTGTTTTTT. This encodes CASSGQHNEKLFF.

This chain links TRBV6-1 with TRBJ1-4; 8 bases map to TRBD1. Germline CDR1 is MNHNS and CDR2 is SASEGT. There are 16 residues in the CDR3. The V and J ends lost 1 base and 13 bases, in that order; junction bases with no gene match: 14. The CDR3 sequence: CASSEVPGQDKGALFF. The CDR3 DNA is TGTGCCAGCAGTGAAGTTCCGGGACAGGATAAGGGGGCACTGTTTTTT.

The CDR3 nucleotides are TGTGCCAGCAGTGAAGGCAGGGATAGTTCACCCCTCCACTTT. Its protein is CASSEGRDSSPLHF. The chain carries TRBV2 and TRBJ1-6, with a tentative D call TRBD1 (5 bases). V was trimmed by 1 base and J by 9 bases, leaving 10 bases between them. CDR3 length: 14 amino acids. The V gene's germline CDR1 is SNHLY and CDR2 FYNNEI.

The chain uses TRBV7-8 and TRBJ2-7; 10 nucleotides match TRBD1. Germline CDR1 and CDR2: SGHVS and FQNEAQ. V dropped 4 bases and J dropped 4; count of bases not matched to a gene: 7. This CDR3 region has 15 residues. The CDR3 bases are TGTGCCAGCAGCTACTTAGTGGGACAGGGGTACGAGCAGTACTTC. It specifies CASSYLVGQGYEQYF.

The chain employs TRBV3-1 (or the pseudogene TRBV3-2) and TRBJ1-6, with TRBD1 matching 8 bases. The germline V gene has CDR1 LGHDT and CDR2 YNNKEL (reference sequence). The CDR3 consists of 16 residues. V was pared by 2 bases and J by 14 bases, with 14 bases of the junction left unmatched. This CDR3 is CASSQLGRTGGSTLHF. In nucleotides, the CDR3 is TGTGCCAGCAGCCAACTCGGTCGAACAGGGGGTTCGACCCTCCACTTT.

The rearrangement links TRBV5-8 to TRBJ2-3; D is tentatively TRBD1 or TRBD2 (5 bases each). V lost 4 bases to trimming and J lost 0 bases, with 15 bases between them. The germline V gene has CDR1 SGHTS and CDR2 YDEGEE. The CDR3 sequence is 16 residues long. CDR3 sequence (DNA): TGTGCCAGCAGCCCAACCGGGACCTCTAGCACAGATACGCAGTATTTT. This codes for CASSPTGTSSTDTQYF.

The chain joins TRBV18 to TRBJ2-7, with D maybe TRBD1 (6 bases). The CDR3 covers 14 residues. V gave up 4 bases and J gave up 1 base, with 11 bases separating them. The germline CDR1 and CDR2 sequences are KGHSH and LQKENI. CDR3 residues: CASSLDRTSYEQYF. DNA of the CDR3: TGTGCCAGCTCACTCGACAGGACGTCCTACGAGCAGTACTTC.

This clone was seen a few times. The chain links TRBV30 to TRBJ1-1; no firm D call. Germline V lookup: CDR1 GTSNPN, CDR2 SVGIG (reference sequence). The CDR3 covers 13 residues. V dropped 7 bases and J dropped 4 bases, with 16 bases sitting between them. The DNA for the CDR3 is TGTGCCTTTTACGATAAACGGGCCACTGAAGCTTTCTTT. Its translation is CAFYDKRATEAFF.

The chain couples TRBV29-1 to TRBJ2-7; perhaps TRBD2 as D (6 bases). This CDR3 has 16 residues. Germline V lookup: CDR1 SQVTM, CDR2 ANQGSEA. V dropped 2 bases and J dropped 0 bases, with 17 bases sitting between them. The DNA of the CDR3 is TGCAGCGTTGAAAGGGCGGAGGCGGGAAACTCCTACGAGCAGTACTTC. This codes for CSVERAEAGNSYEQYF.

This sequence joins TRBV10-3 and TRBJ2-5; D is undetermined. The CDR3 is 13 residues long. Germline-derived CDR1 and CDR2 are ENHRY and SYGVKD. Trimming stripped 4 bases from V and 5 bases from J, with 11 bases between. The CDR3 here is CAISVGLTETQYF. The CDR3 DNA reads TGTGCCATCAGTGTGGGCCTAACGGAGACCCAGTACTTC.

The CDR3 reads CASSPARVGEKLFF. The DNA for the CDR3 is TGTGCCAGCTCACCGGCACGAGTGGGAGAAAAACTGTTTTTT. The V and J genes are TRBV18 and TRBJ1-4; D call uncertain. The CDR3 has 14 residues. With 3 bases removed from V and 8 bases from J, the gap between germline ends came to 13 bases. Germline V lookup: CDR1 KGHSH, CDR2 LQKENI.

V and J are TRBV9 and TRBJ2-7, with D perhaps matching TRBD2 (5 bases). CDR3 size: 14 residues. Trimming shortened V by 0 bases and J by 3 bases, and 10 bases separated the two germline ends. Germline-derived CDR1 and CDR2 are SGDLS and YYNGEE. The CDR3, as DNA: TGTGCCAGCAGCGTAGTGGAGGAGAGCTACGAGCAGTACTTC. It encodes CASSVVEESYEQYF.